The clone carrying this T cell receptor (beta chain) was counted a few times. Per the original data handling: Quantification of nucleated cells was approximated via reference gene primer amplification. Clones were sequenced by immunoSEQ multiplex PCR, and TCRdb holds only the in-frame ones, with some missing. That table gives V, J and clone size, and the DNA gave D and trimming. This repertoire shows some 110,000 clones, around four fifths found once; its top ten account for about 5%. There are 15 residues in the CDR3. CDR1 and CDR2 (germline): SGHTA, FQGNSA. V lost 1 base, J lost 5 bases, and 9 bases lay in between. This sample was taken from a study of blood T cell repertoires in COVID-19. At the level of the study: Acute-phase and convalescent COVID-19 samples originated in the United States, Italy and Spain. From T cells, B-cell-depleted T cells, or PBMCs came the material, which was cDNA or gDNA.

The TCR comes from a man between 60 and 75 years old with acute or convalescent COVID-19. Sequencing used peripheral blood. The gene calls are TRBV7-2 and TRBJ1-6; no definite D call. The CDR3 here is CASSLVQVDNSPLHF. DNA of the CDR3: TGTGCCAGCAGCTTAGTCCAGGTTGATAATTCACCCCTCCACTTT.